This T cell receptor beta chain was sequenced during a study of cytomegalovirus exposure and HLA in healthy donors. As for the study in general: The same platform was used for the 110 or so validation repertoires as for the 600 to 700 first-cohort repertoires, as reported in a later analysis.

The protocol was immunoSEQ multiplex PCR, while the TCRdb copy is restricted to in-frame clones and leaves out a portion. The sample holds 110,000 or so clones, 88% seen once. Findings of the study overall: Within the 90 to 150 validation repertoires, first-cohort TCR clusters tended to co-occur, according to a later analysis. It was reportedly the case that the classifier diagnosed cytomegalovirus status with high specificity and sensitivity. There were about 160 TCR beta chains listed as cytomegalovirus-associated.

Of note for this clone: The antigen is unknown.

V was pared by 5 bases and J by 6 bases, with 8 bases of the junction left unmatched. Germline V gene data show CDR1 as SGHTA and CDR2 as FQGTGA. This CDR3 is 15 amino acids long. The source of this sequence is a woman under 30 in good health and CMV-seronegative. The sequencing sample was made of PBMCs. This rearrangement joins TRBV7-3 to TRBJ2-1, with TRBD2 matching over 9 bases. The CDR3 loop reads CASSPGLASSNEQFF. CDR3 DNA sequence: TGTGCCAGCAGCCCTGGACTAGCGTCTTCCAATGAGCAGTTCTTC.